Shown below are 24 T cell receptor beta chains from a single sample sequenced in a study of T cell changes during pregnancy in multiple sclerosis. Produced via immunoSEQ multiplex PCR; TCRdb's table is partial and in-frame only. Here the sample spans about 68,000 clones, about 90% being singletons. The source was peripheral blood, collected in the second trimester of pregnancy. These receptors all come from a female donor with multiple sclerosis, enrolled in a pregnancy study.

This chain uses TRBV2 with TRBJ2-2; D ambiguous. Germline CDR1 and CDR2: SNHLY and FYNNEI. Trimming removed 3 bases from V and 0 bases from J, with 8 bases in between. The CDR3 has 15 residues. The CDR3 region has the DNA TGTGCCAGCAGTGACGACACGGCGAACACCGGGGAGCTGTTTTTT. Translation: CASSDDTANTGELFF.

This clone was recorded a few times. CDR3 residues: CASSPRQGSIGYTF. The CDR3, as DNA: TGTGCCAGCAGCCCAAGACAGGGTTCTATAGGCTACACCTTC. V and J are TRBV9 and TRBJ1-2; 7 bases are shared with TRBD1. This CDR3 region has 14 residues. After removal of 4 bases from V and 8 bases from J, the junction contained 11 bases not matched to a gene. CDR1 is SGDLS and CDR2 is YYNGEE in the germline V gene.

This chain links TRBV28 with TRBJ2-5; 12 nucleotides align to TRBD2. CDR3 length: 16 amino acids. V trimming: 4 bases; J trimming: 5 bases; junction bases outside the gene matches: 8. Per the germline V gene, CDR1 is MDHEN and CDR2 is SYDVKM. The CDR3 loop reads CASSSSSGGARETQYF. In nucleotides, the CDR3 is TGTGCCAGCAGTTCTTCTAGCGGGGGGGCCAGGGAGACCCAGTACTTC.

The CDR3: CASSLMIRGEKDTQYF. The CDR3 bases are TGTGCCAGCAGCCTTATGATCAGGGGCGAGAAAGATACGCAGTATTTT. The chain combines TRBV14 with TRBJ2-3; possible D gene TRBD1, 6 bases. Trimming stripped 4 bases from V and 5 bases from J, with 19 bases between. This CDR3 is built from 16 residues. Germline CDR1 reads SGHDN; CDR2 reads FVKESK.

J is TRBJ1-1 and V is TRBV6-4; 7 bases map to TRBD1. Trimming cost V 1 base and J 6 bases; bases outside gene matches: 5. CDR1 is MRHNA and CDR2 is SNTAGT in the germline V gene. The CDR3 covers 14 residues. In DNA, the CDR3 is TGTGCCAGCAGTGACTGGGGACAGACCCCTGAAGCTTTCTTT. This codes for CASSDWGQTPEAFF.

The V call is TRBV6-5, the J call TRBJ1-2; the D gene is possibly TRBD1 (5 bases). The CDR3 runs 13 residues. Trimming stripped 0 bases from V and 6 bases from J, with 8 bases between. From germline, CDR1 is MNHEY and CDR2 SVGAGI. CDR3 protein: CASSYSRQHGYTF. In DNA form, the CDR3 reads TGTGCCAGCAGTTACTCAAGACAGCATGGCTACACCTTC.

This sequence joins TRBV7-2 and TRBJ1-1, with D possibly matching TRBD1 (6 bases). Germline CDR1 and CDR2: SGHTA and FQGNSA. V lost 1 base to trimming and J lost 1 base, with 16 bases between them. This CDR3 spans 17 amino acids. CDR3 DNA: TGTGCCAGCAGCTTAGAATTCAGGGGCGTGGGGAACACTGAAGCTTTCTTT. The encoded protein is CASSLEFRGVGNTEAFF.

This chain joins TRBV5-6 and TRBJ1-1; 8 nucleotides align to TRBD1. This CDR3 is 13 amino acids long. CDR1 is SGHDT, CDR2 YYEEEE, per germline. V shed 5 bases and J 4 bases; nucleotides not matched to a gene: 4. For the CDR3, the DNA is TGTGCCAGCAGGACAACAGGGGGCACTGAAGCTTTCTTT. Translating gives CASRTTGGTEAFF.

The gene calls are TRBV5-6 and TRBJ1-5, with D possibly matching TRBD1 (5 bases). Germline assignment: CDR1 SGHDT and CDR2 YYEEEE. Trimming took 4 bases from V and 0 from J, leaving 23 bases between them. The CDR3 is 19 amino acids. The CDR3 protein is CASSPTPQETAYSNQPQHF. In DNA form, the CDR3 reads TGTGCCAGCAGCCCGACCCCCCAAGAGACAGCTTATAGCAATCAGCCCCAGCATTTT.

The V and J genes are TRBV7-7 and TRBJ2-5; D possibly corresponds to TRBD2 (5 bases). Between the trimmed V and J ends, which lost 2 bases and 4 bases, there was a span of 11 bases. Germline V gene data show CDR1 as SSHAT and CDR2 as FNYEAQ (reference sequence). This CDR3 comprises 14 residues. This chain's CDR3 is CASSLNALGETQYF. CDR3 sequence (DNA): TGTGCCAGCAGCTTAAACGCACTAGGAGAGACCCAGTACTTC.

This chain joins TRBV19 and TRBJ1-2, with 7 bases identical to TRBD1. V lost 5 bases to trimming and J lost 4 bases; unmatched junction nucleotides: 1. CDR1 is LNHDA, CDR2 SQIVND, per germline (reference sequence). CDR3 size: 12 residues. Written as DNA, the CDR3 is TGTGCCAGTAGTTCAGGGGGCTATGGCTACACCTTC. Its protein is CASSSGGYGYTF.

The V gene is TRBV29-1, the J gene TRBJ1-2; tentatively, D is TRBD1 (6 bases). The CDR3 totals 13 residues. Trimming stripped 7 bases from V and 3 bases from J, with 15 bases between. The V gene's germline CDR1 is SQVTM and CDR2 ANQGSEA. Here the CDR3 DNA reads TGCAGCGCCACCGACAGGATATACTATGGCTACACCTTC. It codes for CSATDRIYYGYTF.

The V and J genes are TRBV7-2 and TRBJ2-1; 9 bases agree with TRBD1. CDR1 is SGHTA and CDR2 is FQGNSA in the germline V gene. Trimming at V came to 0 bases and at J to 4 bases, leaving 1 base not matched to a gene. The CDR3 is made up of 15 amino acids. CDR3 DNA: TGTGCCAGCAGCTTAGCGACAGGGGGGTACAATGAGCAGTTCTTC. Protein product: CASSLATGGYNEQFF.

V gene TRBV10-3 combines with J gene TRBJ1-2; no clear D. The CDR3 runs to 13 residues. V lost 6 bases, J lost 3 bases, and 11 bases lay in between. Germline CDR1 reads ENHRY; CDR2 reads SYGVKD. The CDR3 nucleotides read TGTGCCATCAGCCTTGGGCCAGACTATGGCTACACCTTC. Translating it yields CAISLGPDYGYTF.

The chain links TRBV18 to TRBJ2-7; 9 bases are shared with TRBD1. V dropped 3 bases and J dropped 4; count of bases not matched to a gene: 7. CDR3 length: 15 amino acids. Germline-derived CDR1 and CDR2 are KGHSH and LQKENI. The CDR3 DNA reads as TGTGCCAGCTCACCTACCGGGACAGGGCTTTACGAGCAGTACTTC. It is translated as CASSPTGTGLYEQYF.

V gene TRBV7-9 combines with J gene TRBJ2-1, with 9 bases matching TRBD1. The CDR3 is 17 residues long. V was pared by 2 bases and J by 2 bases, with 7 bases of the junction left unmatched. The germline CDR1 and CDR2 sequences are SEHNR and FQNEAQ (reference sequence). The CDR3 sequence is CASSLRGRQGAYNEQFF. The CDR3 DNA reads TGTGCCAGCAGCTTAAGGGGACGACAGGGGGCCTACAATGAGCAGTTCTTC.

The gene calls are TRBV18 and TRBJ1-2, with D unclear. CDR1 is KGHSH and CDR2 is LQKENI in the germline V gene. The CDR3 has 20 residues. The V end lost 8 bases, the J end lost 0 bases, and 31 bases lay between the germline ends. The CDR3 DNA sequence: TGTGCCAGCCCCTTCTTCAATCGGCGGTACCCTTCGGCGACTAACTATGGCTACACCTTC. Translating it yields CASPFFNRRYPSATNYGYTF.

This sequence joins TRBV7-9 and TRBJ2-3; 12 bases align to TRBD2. V lost 6 bases and J lost 5; bases outside the gene matches: 6. This CDR3 spans 15 amino acids. Germline CDR1 is SEHNR and CDR2 is FQNEAQ (reference sequence). The DNA for the CDR3 is TGTGCCAGCAGACTAGCGGGGGGATGGGGAGATACGCAGTATTTT. It translates to CASRLAGGWGDTQYF.

The chain joins TRBV4-2 to TRBJ1-5, with D tentatively TRBD1 (6 bases). The V and J ends lost 0 bases and 2 bases respectively, with 20 bases between them. Germline-derived CDR1 and CDR2 are LGHNA and YNFKEQ. The CDR3 is 19 amino acids. The CDR3 is CASSQEPPRGGIGNQPQHF. DNA of the CDR3: TGTGCCAGCAGCCAAGAACCGCCCAGGGGCGGTATCGGCAATCAGCCCCAGCATTTT.

This clone was observed once. The genes are TRBV11-2 and TRBJ2-7, with D perhaps matching TRBD1 (5 bases). V was clipped by 2 bases and J by 4 bases, with 12 bases between them. The V gene's germline CDR1 is SGHAT and CDR2 FQNNGV. The CDR3 is 14 amino acids. This CDR3 reads CASSLTGPPYEQYF. CDR3 sequence (DNA): TGTGCCAGCAGCTTAACAGGTCCCCCTTACGAGCAGTACTTC.

This chain joins TRBV9 and TRBJ2-5, with 13 nucleotides matching TRBD2. This CDR3 has 17 amino acids. With 0 bases clipped from V and 5 bases from J, the junction kept 7 bases outside the gene matches. Germline V gives CDR1 SGDLS, CDR2 YYNGEE. The CDR3 DNA sequence: TGTGCCAGCAGCGTAGGCGAACTAGCGGGGGGGCGGGAGACCCAGTACTTC. This encodes CASSVGELAGGRETQYF. Variable domain in full (rest from reference TRBV9 and TRBJ2-5): DSGVTQTPKHLITATGQRVTLRCSPRSGDLSVYWYQQSLDQGLQFLIQYYNGEERAKGNILERFSAQQFPDLHSELNLSSLELGDSALYFCASSVGELAGGRETQYFGPGTRLLVL.

V and J are TRBV7-2 and TRBJ1-2, with D uncertain. With 0 bases removed from V and 5 bases from J, the gap between germline ends came to 10 bases. The CDR3 spans 14 residues. CDR1 is SGHTA and CDR2 is FQGNSA in the germline V gene. The CDR3 DNA reads as TGTGCCAGCAGCTTAGCGCGGAACACGTATGGCTACACCTTC. Translation: CASSLARNTYGYTF.

This chain joins TRBV6-5 and TRBJ1-5, with D perhaps TRBD1 (6 bases). CDR3 size: 14 residues. The germline V and J ends were trimmed by 6 bases and 4 bases, with 13 bases remaining between them. Germline CDR1 is MNHEY and CDR2 is SVGAGI. The CDR3 loop reads CASRPQGANQPQHF. The CDR3 DNA reads TGTGCCAGCAGACCACAGGGCGCTAATCAGCCCCAGCATTTT.

The J gene is TRBJ2-3, the V gene TRBV6-6; tentatively, D is TRBD1 (5 bases). The CDR3 consists of 15 residues. Germline V gene sequence: CDR1 MNHNY, CDR2 SVGAGI (reference sequence). Trimming left V 2 bases short and J 4 bases short, with 13 bases between. CDR3 sequence reads: CASSYPHRRSDTQYF. The CDR3 DNA sequence: TGTGCCAGCAGTTACCCCCACAGGCGGTCAGATACGCAGTATTTT.